Shown below are 16 T cell receptor beta chains from a single sample sequenced in a study of Tregs in tolerant kidney transplant recipients. These TCRs' antigens remain unknown. Repertoires were generated with immunoSEQ multiplex PCR, while TCRdb's copy carries only in-frame clones and drops some. Of roughly 40,000 clones listed, just under 97% are singletons. The sequenced sample was Tregs from blood cultured with allogeneic cells. The receptors here all came from a human donor in good health.

The rearrangement uses TRBV11-3 and TRBJ2-2; either TRBD1 or TRBD2 may fit D (5 bases each). Germline CDR1 is SGHNT and CDR2 is YENEEA. V lost 3 bases to trimming and J lost 0 bases, with 5 bases between them. This CDR3 comprises 14 residues. The CDR3 protein is CASSLGPNTGELFF. DNA of the CDR3: TGTGCCAGCAGCTTGGGACCGAACACCGGGGAGCTGTTTTTT.

This clone was seen a few times. V and J are TRBV27 and TRBJ1-1, with D possibly TRBD1 on 5 matching bases. Germline V lookup: CDR1 MNHEY, CDR2 SMNVEV (reference sequence). The CDR3 loop spans 13 amino acids. V lost 5 bases and J lost 8, with 15 bases in between. The CDR3 DNA is TGTGCCAGCAGTCCGTTGGAGGGGAGGGAAGCTTTCTTT. Protein product: CASSPLEGREAFF.

V and J are TRBV5-4 and TRBJ2-4; D may match TRBD1 or TRBD2 (5 bases each). Per germline, CDR1 SGHNT and CDR2 YYREEE (reference sequence). The CDR3 is made up of 17 amino acids. Trimming removed 4 bases at V and 0 bases at J, with 17 bases between. CDR3 in amino acids: CASSGGLDALAKNIQYF. CDR3 nucleotides: TGTGCCAGCAGCGGGGGTCTAGACGCCCTAGCCAAAAACATTCAGTACTTC.

A few counts support this clone. The V gene is TRBV7-9, the J gene TRBJ1-2, with D uncertain. The V end was cut by 2 bases, the J end by 3 bases, with 10 bases between. CDR1 and CDR2 (germline): SEHNR, FQNEAQ (reference sequence). This CDR3 is built from 14 residues. CDR3 nucleotide sequence: TGTGCCAGCAGCTTAATAGGTCAGGACTATGGCTACACCTTC. This gives the protein CASSLIGQDYGYTF.

In this sample, this clone turned up once. The genes are TRBV5-6 and TRBJ1-1, with a weak D call TRBD1 (6 bases). This CDR3 is 14 amino acids long. Germline CDR1 and CDR2: SGHDT and YYEEEE. V was cut by 6 bases and J by 1 base, with 13 bases left in between. CDR3 nucleotides: TGTGCCAGCACCTATCGCAGGGGGAACACTGAAGCTTTCTTT. Amino acids: CASTYRRGNTEAFF.

The chain couples TRBV5-6 to TRBJ2-3; no reliable D call. This CDR3 spans 15 amino acids. Germline CDR1 reads SGHDT; CDR2 reads YYEEEE. Trimming removed 0 bases at V and 1 base at J, with 9 bases between. The CDR3 DNA reads as TGTGCCAGCAGCTTGGTAACGGACCGCACAGATACGCAGTATTTT. It yields the protein CASSLVTDRTDTQYF.

V is TRBV5-1 and J is TRBJ2-1; D may correspond to TRBD1 or TRBD2 (5 bases each). Germline V gene data show CDR1 as SGHRS and CDR2 as YFSETQ. There are 15 residues in the CDR3. V dropped 4 bases and J dropped 3 bases, with 14 bases sitting between them. The CDR3 region is CASSVLPGSYNEQFF. DNA for the CDR3: TGCGCCAGCAGCGTCCTCCCAGGGAGCTACAATGAGCAGTTCTTC. The complete variable domain, with remaining parts taken from reference TRBV5-1 and TRBJ2-1, reads KAGVTQTPRYLIKTRGQQVTLSCSPISGHRSVSWYQQTPGQGLQFLFEYFSETQRNKGNFPGRFSGRQFSNSRSEMNVSTLELGDSALYLCASSVLPGSYNEQFFGPGTRLTVL.

This chain joins TRBV30 and TRBJ2-7; 9 nucleotides align to TRBD2. The germline V gene has CDR1 GTSNPN and CDR2 SVGIG (reference sequence). There are 12 residues in the CDR3. J lost 5 bases, V lost 4 bases, and 3 bases had no gene match. This chain's CDR3 is CAWTRTSDEQYF. CDR3 bases: TGTGCCTGGACCCGGACTAGCGACGAGCAGTACTTC. Based on the CDR3 plus reference TRBV30 and TRBJ2-7, the full variable domain is SQTIHQWPATLVQPVGSPLSLECTVEGTSNPNLYWYRQAAGRGLQLLFYSVGIGQISSEVPQNLSASRPQDRQFILSSKKLLLSDSGFYLCAWTRTSDEQYFGPGTRLTVT.

The rearrangement uses TRBV11-2 and TRBJ2-3, with 12 bases fitting TRBD1. The germline V gene encodes CDR1 SGHAT and CDR2 FQNNGV. Trimming cost V 11 bases and J 4 bases; bases outside gene matches: 7. CDR3 size: 14 residues. Here the CDR3 reads CACRDRGHSDTQYF. As DNA, the CDR3 is TGTGCCTGCCGGGACAGGGGGCATTCAGATACGCAGTATTTT.

This chain links TRBV9 with TRBJ2-7; TRBD2 might be the D (6 bases). This CDR3 comprises 15 residues. V was trimmed by 0 bases and J by 3 bases, leaving 13 bases between them. Per the germline V gene, CDR1 is SGDLS and CDR2 is YYNGEE. The CDR3 spells CASSVGRGDLYEQYF. The CDR3 nucleotides read TGTGCCAGCAGCGTAGGGCGGGGAGACCTCTACGAGCAGTACTTC. The whole variable domain, filled in from reference TRBV9 and TRBJ2-7, reads DSGVTQTPKHLITATGQRVTLRCSPRSGDLSVYWYQQSLDQGLQFLIQYYNGEERAKGNILERFSAQQFPDLHSELNLSSLELGDSALYFCASSVGRGDLYEQYFGPGTRLTVT.

The CDR3 loop is CASSSRGPHSYNEQFF. DNA of the CDR3: TGCGCCAGCAGTAGCCGGGGACCACACTCCTACAATGAGCAGTTCTTC. The chain combines TRBV10-1 with TRBJ2-1; TRBD1 or TRBD2 may be the D gene (5 bases each). The germline V gene encodes CDR1 WNHNN and CDR2 SYGVQD (reference sequence). The ends were cut back, 5 bases at V and 0 bases at J, with 14 bases in the middle. This CDR3 is built from 16 residues.

V is TRBV5-5 and J is TRBJ2-1; possibly TRBD1 for D (5 bases). Germline CDR1 reads SGHKS; CDR2 reads YYEKEE (reference sequence). V lost 0 bases, J lost 8 bases, and 9 bases lay in between. CDR3 length: 13 amino acids. CDR3 amino acids: CASSLAGPYEQFF. CDR3 in DNA: TGTGCCAGCAGCTTGGCAGGGCCGTATGAGCAGTTCTTC.

The gene calls are TRBV7-8 and TRBJ2-1; a weak D match, TRBD2 (6 bases). V lost 5 bases and J lost 7, with 24 bases in between. This CDR3 has 17 residues. Germline V gene sequence: CDR1 SGHVS, CDR2 FQNEAQ. CDR3 residues: CASSPSQAGWGRNEQFF. The DNA for the CDR3 is TGTGCCAGCAGCCCCAGTCAAGCGGGTTGGGGTAGGAATGAGCAGTTCTTC.

V usage is TRBV5-1 and J usage is TRBJ2-1, with 8 bases that match TRBD1. The CDR3 is 16 amino acids. Germline CDR1 and CDR2: SGHRS and YFSETQ. The junction had 16 bases not matched to a gene; V was cut back by 7 bases and J by 7 bases. The chain's CDR3 is CASRPNSGQGTNEQFF. The CDR3 DNA is TGCGCCAGCCGACCAAACTCAGGACAGGGTACTAATGAGCAGTTCTTC.

This chain links TRBV18 with TRBJ2-7; D not certain. The CDR3 is 16 amino acids. V lost 3 bases, J lost 1 base, and 16 bases lay in between. The germline gives CDR1 KGHSH, CDR2 LQKENI. For the CDR3, the DNA is TGTGCCAGCTCACCTCGTCCCACCGTAACTTCCTACGAGCAGTACTTC. This encodes CASSPRPTVTSYEQYF. Full variable domain (remainder filled in from reference TRBV18 and TRBJ2-7): NAGVMQNPRHLVRRRGQEARLRCSPMKGHSHVYWYRQLPEEGLKFMVYLQKENIIDESGMPKERFSAEFPKEGPSILRIQQVVRGDSAAYFCASSPRPTVTSYEQYFGPGTRLTVT.

The genes are TRBV7-8 and TRBJ2-1; TRBD1 aligns across 10 bases. CDR1 and CDR2 from the germline V gene are SGHVS and FQNEAQ. The CDR3 loop spans 16 amino acids. The J segment lost 9 bases and the V segment lost 5 bases, leaving 13 bases of the junction unmatched. CDR3 in DNA: TGTGCCAGCAGCCCCCGACAGGGGGCCGTTGGGAGTGAGCAGTTCTTC. Its translation is CASSPRQGAVGSEQFF.